The rows below give T cell receptor beta chains drawn from one sample of a study of T cell repertoires in cytomegalovirus infection. Using its own MiXCR run on the reads, TCRdb lists one record per CDR3 protein. The sample holds hundreds of thousands of distinct CDR3 sequences, around a sixth seen once. Sequencing was performed on PBMCs. The receptors come from a human donor in good health (CMV status not recorded). Some clones in this sample may be carry-over from other donors' samples. Each CDR3 is given with its conserved first and last residue. Each record gives: V gene, D gene, J gene, clone size, CDR3 protein, CDR3 DNA. A D gene is named only where the DNA matches it firmly. Clone size is shown for a subset of rows, as once, few, many or a class of expanded clone.

V: TRBV9; D: -; J: TRBJ2-6; size: -; CDR3: CASSVDVGSSSGANVLTF; DNA: TGTGCCAGCAGCGTAGATGTGGGATCGTCGTCTGGGGCCAACGTCCTGACTTTC
V: TRBV7-8; D: TRBD1; J: TRBJ2-7; size: many; CDR3: CASSQDRGEYEQYF; DNA: TGTGCCAGCAGCCAGGACAGGGGAGAATACGAGCAGTACTTC
V: TRBV20-1; D: -; J: TRBJ2-1; size: few; CDR3: CSARDLSLGYTSYNEQFF; DNA: TGCAGTGCTAGAGATCTGAGTTTGGGCTACACCTCCTACAATGAGCAGTTCTTC
V: TRBV7-9; D: -; J: TRBJ1-5; size: many; CDR3: CASSPETGSNQPQHF; DNA: TGTGCCAGCAGCCCGGAGACAGGTAGCAATCAGCCCCAGCATTTT
V: TRBV4-1; D: TRBD2; J: TRBJ2-5; size: -; CDR3: CASSPTSGGEAQYF; DNA: TGCGCCAGCAGCCCTACTAGCGGGGGCGAGGCCCAATACTTC
V: TRBV5-4; D: -; J: TRBJ2-5; size: -; CDR3: CASKSTGEQETQYF; DNA: TGTGCCAGCAAGTCGACGGGGGAACAAGAGACCCAGTACTTC
V: TRBV6-2/TRBV6-3; D: -; J: TRBJ1-1; size: many; CDR3: CASGEGWTEAFF; DNA: TGTGCCTCCGGGGAGGGATGGACTGAAGCTTTCTTT
V: TRBV15; D: -; J: TRBJ2-3; size: -; CDR3: CATSRGTERTDTQYF; DNA: TGTGCCACCAGCAGAGGGACAGAACGCACAGATACGCAGTATTTT
V: TRBV4-3; D: TRBD1; J: TRBJ2-3; size: few; CDR3: CASSQGQGSTDTQYF; DNA: TGCGCCAGCAGCCAGGGACAGGGAAGCACAGATACGCAGTATTTT
V: TRBV12-3/TRBV12-4; D: -; J: TRBJ1-5; size: few; CDR3: CASSPGGAWDQPQHF; DNA: TGTGCCAGCAGCCCTGGGGGGGCCTGGGATCAGCCCCAGCATTTT
V: TRBV7-2; D: -; J: TRBJ2-1; size: -; CDR3: CASSLGQGWNEQFF; DNA: TGTGCCAGCAGCTTAGGCCAGGGTTGGAATGAGCAGTTCTTC
V: TRBV7-2; D: TRBD1; J: TRBJ2-7; size: few; CDR3: CASSFGTAIYEQYF; DNA: TGTGCCAGCAGCTTCGGGACAGCCATCTACGAGCAGTACTTC
V: TRBV5-4; D: TRBD1; J: TRBJ2-7; size: -; CDR3: CASSLWQGADEQYF; DNA: TGTGCCAGCAGCTTGTGGCAGGGGGCTGACGAGCAGTACTTC
V: TRBV10-3; D: -; J: TRBJ1-5; size: few; CDR3: CAISDVDTGQPQHF; DNA: TGTGCCATCAGTGATGTAGACACGGGGCAGCCCCAGCATTTT
V: TRBV7-3; D: -; J: TRBJ2-3; size: -; CDR3: CASSFVSDTQYF; DNA: TGTGCCAGCAGCTTTGTTTCAGATACGCAGTATTTT
V: TRBV5-6; D: -; J: TRBJ2-1; size: -; CDR3: CASSFDPGGNEQFF; DNA: TGTGCCAGCAGCTTCGACCCAGGGGGGAATGAGCAGTTCTTC
V: TRBV6-5; D: -; J: TRBJ2-5; size: -; CDR3: CASSYSMYRVGETQYF; DNA: TGTGCCAGCAGTTACTCGATGTACAGGGTCGGGGAGACCCAGTACTTC
V: TRBV7-6; D: TRBD2; J: TRBJ2-5; size: few; CDR3: CASRGRRSGAPGYF; DNA: TGTGCCAGCAGGGGCCGGCGCAGCGGGGCTCCCGGGTACTTC
V: TRBV20-1; D: TRBD2; J: TRBJ2-7; size: few; CDR3: CSAESGGPSYEQYF; DNA: TGCAGTGCTGAAAGCGGGGGCCCCTCCTACGAGCAGTACTTC
V: TRBV20-1; D: -; J: TRBJ2-4; size: few; CDR3: CSAKRYSGKNIQYF; DNA: TGCAGTGCCAAGAGGTACTCGGGCAAAAACATTCAGTACTTC
V: TRBV7-2; D: TRBD1; J: TRBJ1-5; size: many; CDR3: CASSYRQGRSNQPQHF; DNA: TGTGCCAGCAGCTATCGACAGGGTAGGAGCAATCAGCCCCAGCATTTT
V: TRBV20-1; D: -; J: TRBJ1-5; size: -; CDR3: CSAPRGSRGNQPQHF; DNA: TGCAGTGCCCCCCGGGGGTCCCGCGGCAATCAGCCCCAGCATTTT
V: TRBV29-1; D: -; J: TRBJ2-2; size: -; CDR3: CSVRWGGELFF; DNA: TGCAGCGTTCGGTGGGGCGGGGAGCTGTTTTTT
V: TRBV5-4; D: TRBD2; J: TRBJ2-6; size: few; CDR3: CASSLPGGAANVLTF; DNA: TGTGCCAGCAGCTTACCCGGGGGGGCGGCCAACGTCCTGACTTTC
V: TRBV11-2; D: -; J: TRBJ1-1; size: -; CDR3: CASSLGVGRANTEAFF; DNA: TGTGCCAGCAGCTTAGGCGTGGGCCGGGCGAACACTGAAGCTTTCTTT
V: TRBV12-3/TRBV12-4; D: -; J: TRBJ1-4; size: -; CDR3: CASSFSYGEKLFF; DNA: TGTGCCAGCAGTTTCAGCTACGGTGAAAAACTGTTTTTT